A selection of T cell receptor beta chains follows, all from one sample in a study of blood T cell repertoires in COVID-19. Method: immunoSEQ multiplex PCR; TCRdb's copy keeps in-frame clones and lacks some. This sample carries 90,000 to 130,000 clones, approximately 86% of them seen once, and the ten largest clones take 4% to 5%. The sample consisted of peripheral blood. These TCRs come from a man aged 40-49 years with acute or convalescent COVID-19. The CDR3 runs from the conserved cysteine through the conserved F or W. Each record gives: J gene, D gene, clone size, V gene, CDR3 DNA, CDR3 protein. The D gene is left open where the match is weak. Expanded clones are given a class, and other clones once, few, many or no size at all.

TRBJ2-7,-,-,TRBV10-3,TGTGCCATCAATGCCGGGAGTGCCGGCGAGCAGTACTTC,CAINAGSAGEQYF
TRBJ1-2,-,few,TRBV19,TGTGCCAGTAGTATCCAGGTGTCCCGAACCTATGGCTACACCTTC,CASSIQVSRTYGYTF
TRBJ2-7,TRBD2,-,TRBV27,TGTGCCAGCCAGCTAGCGGGGGGATACGAGCAGTACTTC,CASQLAGGYEQYF
TRBJ1-2,TRBD1,many,TRBV24-1,TGTGCCACCAGTGATTCTCGATCAGCAGGGGGGTTAGGCTACACCTTC,CATSDSRSAGGLGYTF
TRBJ1-5,-,-,TRBV15,TGTGCCACCACCCCGGGGCTTTCTGGGGGGATTTATAGCAATCAGCCCCAGCATTTT,CATTPGLSGGIYSNQPQHF
TRBJ1-5,TRBD1,-,TRBV19,TGTGCCAGCAGAAGAACAGGGGGTGTAGATCAGCCCCAGCATTTT,CASRRTGGVDQPQHF
TRBJ1-1,-,-,TRBV19,TGTGCCAGTGAGTCACAGGGATTCATGAACACTGAAGCTTTCTTT,CASESQGFMNTEAFF
TRBJ1-6,-,-,TRBV5-6,TGTGCCAGCACCTCGTGGGGGCCCAATTCACCCCTCCACTTT,CASTSWGPNSPLHF
TRBJ1-1,TRBD1,-,TRBV30,TGTGCCTGGAGAGCCACAGGGGGCGCTTGGGCTTTCTTT,CAWRATGGAWAFF
TRBJ2-7,TRBD2,once,TRBV6-4,TGTGCCAGCAGTGACTCTTTACTCCTAGCGGAAGCCTACGAGCAGTACTTC,CASSDSLLLAEAYEQYF
TRBJ1-1,TRBD1,-,TRBV19,TGTGCCAGCAAAACAGGGGGTGGCACTGAAGCTTTCTTT,CASKTGGGTEAFF
TRBJ2-7,TRBD2,-,TRBV27,TGTGCCAGCAGTCCGGGAGGCTCCTACGAGCAGTACTTC,CASSPGGSYEQYF
TRBJ2-1,-,-,TRBV20-1,TGCAGTGCTAGTACGCCGAGCTCCTACAATGAGCAGTTCTTC,CSASTPSSYNEQFF
TRBJ1-5,TRBD1,-,TRBV27,TGTGCCAGCAGTCCTTGGACAGGGGATCAGCCCCAGCATTTT,CASSPWTGDQPQHF
TRBJ1-3,-,-,TRBV6-2/TRBV6-3,TGTGCCAGCAGTTATTCCCTAGCGGGAAACACCATATATTTT,CASSYSLAGNTIYF
TRBJ1-3,-,-,TRBV4-1,TGCGCCAGCAGCCAAGGTGGATGGGGGCAGGACACCATATATTTT,CASSQGGWGQDTIYF
TRBJ2-2,-,-,TRBV9,TGTGCCAGCAGCGAGCCGGCGAACACCGGGGAGCTGTTTTTT,CASSEPANTGELFF
TRBJ2-7,-,-,TRBV19,TGTGCCAGTAGTATAAGACAGAGCTCCTACGAGCAGTACTTC,CASSIRQSSYEQYF
TRBJ2-1,TRBD2,few,TRBV7-9,TGTGCCAGCAGCCAAGGACTAGTAGTGGCCAATGAGCAGTTCTTC,CASSQGLVVANEQFF
TRBJ2-1,-,-,TRBV9,TGTGCCAGCAGCGCACGAACAGGGCCCGACTACAATGAGCAGTTCTTC,CASSARTGPDYNEQFF
TRBJ1-6,-,-,TRBV10-2,TGCGCCAGCAGTGAGTCTCGCAGGCAGAGAGTTTCACCCCTCCACTTT,CASSESRRQRVSPLHF
TRBJ1-2,-,-,TRBV12-3/TRBV12-4,TGTGCCAGCAGTTACAGGGCGAGTGGCTACACCTTC,CASSYRASGYTF
TRBJ1-2,-,-,TRBV2,TGTGCCAGCAGTGCCGAGGGAGACTCCTACTATGGCTACACCTTC,CASSAEGDSYYGYTF
TRBJ1-1,-,-,TRBV4-3,TGCGCCAGCAGCCAAGAGGCGGACACTGAAGCTTTCTTT,CASSQEADTEAFF
TRBJ1-6,-,-,TRBV12-3/TRBV12-4,TGTGCCAGCAGCTACGAGATTAATTCACCCCTCCACTTT,CASSYEINSPLHF
TRBJ1-6,TRBD1,-,TRBV14,TGTGCCAGCAGCCGACGACAGGGCCGGGGTAATTCACCCCTCCACTTT,CASSRRQGRGNSPLHF
TRBJ2-2,-,few,TRBV30,TGTGCCTGGCAACAGGGAAACGTTATGACCGGGGAGCTGTTTTTT,CAWQQGNVMTGELFF
TRBJ1-4,-,few,TRBV2,TGTGCCAGTCACAGGGAAAGGGATGAAAAACTGTTTTTT,CASHRERDEKLFF
TRBJ1-4,-,few,TRBV24-1,TGTGCCACCAGTGACCCCCGGACAGCTGAAAAACTGTTTTTT,CATSDPRTAEKLFF
TRBJ1-1,-,-,TRBV27,TGTGCCAGCAGCCCCCAGCGGGGAATGAACACTGAAGCTTTCTTT,CASSPQRGMNTEAFF
TRBJ1-1,TRBD1,once,TRBV6-5,TGTGCCAGCAGTCCCCAGGGGGCGGGGGACACTGAAGCTTTCTTT,CASSPQGAGDTEAFF
TRBJ2-6,-,once,TRBV5-6,TGTGCCAGCAGCGGAGGGGGCTTTTCTGGGGCCAACGTCCTGACTTTC,CASSGGGFSGANVLTF
TRBJ1-3,-,-,TRBV11-3,TGTGCCAGCAGCCTAAACTCTGGAAACACCATATATTTT,CASSLNSGNTIYF
TRBJ1-2,-,-,TRBV6-5,TGTGCCAGCAGCTCAGTCGGGGTACGGAGATACACCTTC,CASSSVGVRRYTF
TRBJ1-6,-,-,TRBV18,TGTGCCAGCTCACCAGTAGAAAATTCACCCCTCCACTTT,CASSPVENSPLHF
TRBJ1-6,TRBD1,-,TRBV7-9,TGTGCCAGCAGCTACCAGGACAGGGATAATTCACCCCTCCACTTT,CASSYQDRDNSPLHF
TRBJ1-1,TRBD1,-,TRBV5-1,TGCGCCAGCACCTTAAACCAGGGGGAGAACACTGAAGCTTTCTTT,CASTLNQGENTEAFF